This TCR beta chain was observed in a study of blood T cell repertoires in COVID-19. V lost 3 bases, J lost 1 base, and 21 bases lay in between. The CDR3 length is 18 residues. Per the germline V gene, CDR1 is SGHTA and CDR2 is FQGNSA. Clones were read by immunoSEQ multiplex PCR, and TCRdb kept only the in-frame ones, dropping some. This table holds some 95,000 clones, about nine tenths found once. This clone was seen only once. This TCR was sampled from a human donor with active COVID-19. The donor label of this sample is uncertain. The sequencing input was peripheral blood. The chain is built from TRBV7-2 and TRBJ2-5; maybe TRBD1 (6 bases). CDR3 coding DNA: TGTGCCAGCAGCTTTACGGGTTTGACAGGAAACTCCCAAGAGACCCAGTACTTC. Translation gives CASSFTGLTGNSQETQYF.